This TCR beta chain was captured in a study of T cells in Graves' hyperthyroidism and ophthalmopathy. Study summary: The blood sample was taken at first diagnosis, before treatment began.

The TCR beta CDR3 regions underwent amplification using RNA transcripts as the source. The HTBI primer set drove a first-round RT-PCR of the TCR CDR3. TCRdb analysed the multiplex PCR reads with MiXCR anew, one entry per CDR3 protein. The sample shows about 480,000 distinct CDR3 sequences, around 15% of them seen only once. V lost 8 bases to trimming and J lost 2 bases, with 12 bases between them. Germline V gene sequence: CDR1 ENHRY, CDR2 SYGVKD. The CDR3 extends over 14 amino acids. A few counts support this clonotype. Exclusion of a patient resulted from uncontrolled infection, other autoimmune disease, pregnancy or lactation. Source material for PBMCs was about 11 ml fresh peripheral blood.

The chain has TRBV10-3 and TRBJ2-2; D possibly corresponds to TRBD2 (5 bases). The clonotype originates from a woman aged 18-29 years with Graves' hyperthyroidism. Sample: blood. CDR3: CAISSLANTGELFF. As DNA, the CDR3 is TGTGCCATCTCTAGCCTAGCAAACACCGGGGAGCTGTTTTTT.